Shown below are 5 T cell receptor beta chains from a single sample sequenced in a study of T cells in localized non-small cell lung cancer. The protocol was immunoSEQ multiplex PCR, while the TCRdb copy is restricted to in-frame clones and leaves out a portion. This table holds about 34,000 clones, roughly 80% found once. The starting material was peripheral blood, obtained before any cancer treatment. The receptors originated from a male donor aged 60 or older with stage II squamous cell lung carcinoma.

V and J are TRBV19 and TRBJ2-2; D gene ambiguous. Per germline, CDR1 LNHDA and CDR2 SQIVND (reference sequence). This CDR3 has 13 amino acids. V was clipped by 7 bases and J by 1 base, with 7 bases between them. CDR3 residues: CASNGWNTGELFF. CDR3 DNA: TGTGCCAGTAATGGTTGGAACACCGGGGAGCTGTTTTTT.

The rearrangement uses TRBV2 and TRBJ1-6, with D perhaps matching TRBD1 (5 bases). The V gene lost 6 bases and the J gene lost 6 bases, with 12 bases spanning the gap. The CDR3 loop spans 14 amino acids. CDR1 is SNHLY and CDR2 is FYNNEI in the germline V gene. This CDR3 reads CASSTQGVNSPLHF. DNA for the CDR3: TGTGCCAGCAGCACCCAGGGTGTTAATTCACCCCTCCACTTT.

The CDR3 sequence is CASSPSSDEQFF. The CDR3 bases are TGTGCCAGCTCACCAAGTTCGGACGAGCAGTTCTTC. The chain employs TRBV18 and TRBJ2-1; D is unresolved. In germline, CDR1 is KGHSH, CDR2 LQKENI. V was cut by 2 bases and J by 10 bases, with 9 bases left in between. The CDR3 is made up of 12 amino acids.

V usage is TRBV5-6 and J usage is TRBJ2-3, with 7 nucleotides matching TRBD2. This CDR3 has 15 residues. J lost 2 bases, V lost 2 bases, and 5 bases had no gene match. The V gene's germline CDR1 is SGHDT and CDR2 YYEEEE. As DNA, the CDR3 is TGTGCCAGCAGCTTCGAGCGGGACTACACAGATACGCAGTATTTT. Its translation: CASSFERDYTDTQYF.

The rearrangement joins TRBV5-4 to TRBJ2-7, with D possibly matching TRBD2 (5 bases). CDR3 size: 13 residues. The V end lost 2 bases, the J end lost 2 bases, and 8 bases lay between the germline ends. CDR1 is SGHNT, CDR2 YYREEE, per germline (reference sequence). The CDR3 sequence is CASSFTGTYEQYF. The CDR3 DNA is TGTGCCAGCAGCTTCACCGGGACCTACGAGCAGTACTTC.